These 29 T cell receptor beta chains were all obtained from the same sample, sequenced in a study. MiXCR was run by TCRdb on the RT-PCR reads, yielding one entry per CDR3 protein. The sample records 550,000 to 750,000 distinct CDR3 sequences, over 12% being singletons. The specimen was memory CD4+ T cells from blood. The receptor set was obtained from a female donor in good health, serving as a healthy control.

This clonotype was counted ten times or more. This chain links TRBV6-5 with TRBJ1-1, with 11 bases aligning to TRBD1. V shed 2 bases and J 4 bases; nucleotides not matched to a gene: 3. CDR1 and CDR2 (germline): MNHEY, SVGAGI. This CDR3 comprises 15 residues. This CDR3 is CASSYAGTGGTEAFF. CDR3 bases: TGTGCCAGCAGTTACGCCGGGACAGGGGGCACTGAAGCTTTCTTT.

This clonotype came up a few times. The chain joins TRBV27 to TRBJ1-4; D is unclear. The CDR3 is made up of 14 amino acids. Germline CDR1 is MNHEY and CDR2 is SMNVEV (reference sequence). V was clipped by 6 bases and J by 0 bases, with 8 bases between them. CDR3 region: CASRLTSTNEKLFF. The CDR3 DNA reads TGTGCCAGCAGGTTGACATCAACTAATGAAAAACTGTTTTTT.

This chain joins TRBV18 and TRBJ2-1; perhaps TRBD2 as D (5 bases). Germline V lookup: CDR1 KGHSH, CDR2 LQKENI. The CDR3 covers 16 residues. V lost 3 bases to trimming and J lost 4 bases, with 16 bases between them. CDR3 loop: CASSPSEGGSYNEQFF. The CDR3 DNA is TGTGCCAGCTCACCCTCCGAGGGCGGGTCTTACAATGAGCAGTTCTTC.

This clonotype was observed many times. The chain recombines TRBV20-1 with TRBJ2-3; D might be TRBD2 (5 bases). CDR1 and CDR2 from the germline V gene are DFQATT and SNEGSKA (reference sequence). The CDR3 covers 14 residues. V lost 1 base and J 4 bases, leaving 12 bases between the germline ends. For the CDR3, the DNA is TGCAGTGCTAGAGGGGAGAGGGCCCCAGATACGCAGTATTTT. Translation: CSARGERAPDTQYF.

In DNA, the CDR3 is TGTGCCAGCAGCTCCCAAGCCGTGGGCACTGAAGCTTTCTTT. Its protein is CASSSQAVGTEAFF. V is TRBV11-2 and J is TRBJ1-1; unclear D gene. Germline V gene data show CDR1 as SGHAT and CDR2 as FQNNGV. The CDR3 runs to 14 residues. Trimming stripped 4 bases from V and 4 bases from J, with 13 bases between. The full variable domain, completed using reference TRBV11-2 and TRBJ1-1, is EAGVAQSPRYKIIEKRQSVAFWCNPISGHATLYWYQQILGQGPKLLIQFQNNGVVDDSQLPKDRFSAERLKGVDSTLKIQPAKLEDSAVYLCASSSQAVGTEAFFGQGTRLTVV.

The V call is TRBV5-5, the J call TRBJ1-4, with D perhaps TRBD1 (6 bases). V gave up 0 bases and J gave up 3 bases, with 18 bases separating them. From germline, CDR1 is SGHKS and CDR2 YYEKEE (reference sequence). The CDR3 loop spans 18 amino acids. CDR3 in DNA: TGTGCCAGCAGCTTGGAGGTTACAGGGTTCTCTCCTAATGAAAAACTGTTTTTT. Its protein product is CASSLEVTGFSPNEKLFF.

The rearrangement joins TRBV18 to TRBJ2-7, with D possibly being TRBD1 (7 bases). Trimming removed 5 bases at V and 4 bases at J, with 18 bases between. The CDR3 is 15 amino acids. Germline CDR1 reads KGHSH; CDR2 reads LQKENI. The CDR3, as DNA: TGTGCCAGCTCATCGTACAGGGGCGGGAATTACGAGCAGTACTTC. The encoded protein is CASSSYRGGNYEQYF. Supplemented by reference TRBV18 and TRBJ2-7, the full variable domain reads NAGVMQNPRHLVRRRGQEARLRCSPMKGHSHVYWYRQLPEEGLKFMVYLQKENIIDESGMPKERFSAEFPKEGPSILRIQQVVRGDSAAYFCASSSYRGGNYEQYFGPGTRLTVT.

The rearrangement links TRBV7-2 to TRBJ2-7, with 10 bases fitting TRBD2. V was pared by 6 bases and J by 6 bases, with 8 bases of the junction left unmatched. The CDR3 is made up of 14 amino acids. Germline-derived CDR1 and CDR2 are SGHTA and FQGNSA. The CDR3 region is CASRPLAGVGEQYF. The CDR3, as DNA: TGTGCCAGCAGACCCCTAGCGGGAGTAGGCGAGCAGTACTTC.

The sample holds a few counts of this clonotype. This chain joins TRBV5-1 and TRBJ2-3, with D perhaps TRBD1 (5 bases). The CDR3 is 14 residues long. V was pared by 6 bases and J by 0 bases, with 11 bases between. Germline loops: CDR1 SGHRS, CDR2 YFSETQ. The CDR3 bases are TGCGCCAGCAATCCAGGGATTAGCACAGATACGCAGTATTTT. Protein: CASNPGISTDTQYF.

Ten or more counts support this clonotype. The rearrangement uses TRBV10-3 and TRBJ1-1; TRBD1 might be the D (5 bases). The CDR3 has 13 amino acids. In germline, CDR1 is ENHRY, CDR2 SYGVKD. V dropped 7 bases and J dropped 1 base, with 10 bases sitting between them. The CDR3 is CAINPGGNTEAFF. As DNA, the CDR3 is TGTGCCATCAACCCCGGGGGGAACACTGAAGCTTTCTTT.

The J gene is TRBJ1-3, the V gene TRBV28; D might be TRBD1 (6 bases). This CDR3 is 15 amino acids long. Per the germline V gene, CDR1 is MDHEN and CDR2 is SYDVKM. V was pared by 5 bases and J by 0 bases, with 11 bases between. CDR3: CASSQTGLSGNTIYF. DNA for the CDR3: TGTGCCAGCAGTCAAACAGGGCTCTCTGGAAACACCATATATTTT.

In this sample, this clonotype turned up a few times. The chain is built from TRBV4-2 and TRBJ2-7; 9 positions agree with TRBD2. J was trimmed by 5 bases and V by 1 base; bases with no gene match: 9. Germline assignment: CDR1 LGHNA and CDR2 YNFKEQ. CDR3 length equals 16 residues. The CDR3 spells CASSQVGAGGAHEQYF. The CDR3 DNA sequence: TGTGCCAGCAGCCAAGTGGGGGCGGGAGGGGCCCACGAGCAGTACTTC.

In its sample, this clonotype was seen a few times. The chain combines TRBV20-1 with TRBJ1-2; no clear D gene. With 1 base removed from V and 5 bases from J, the gap between germline ends came to 11 bases. This CDR3 is 13 amino acids long. CDR1 DFQATT and CDR2 SNEGSKA come from the germline V gene (reference sequence). The DNA for the CDR3 is TGCAGTGCTAGAGTTCCTAACTTATATGGCTACACCTTC. Translation: CSARVPNLYGYTF.

The table lists this clonotype with many counts. V usage is TRBV12-3 or TRBV12-4 and J usage is TRBJ1-4; 7 bases are a match to TRBD1. The CDR3 is 14 amino acids. The V and J ends lost 4 bases and 6 bases, in that order; junction bases with no gene match: 5. CDR3 region: CASSYRGGDEKLFF. The CDR3 DNA reads as TGTGCCAGCAGTTACAGGGGAGGAGATGAAAAACTGTTTTTT.

This clonotype was counted a few times. The chain uses TRBV4-3 and TRBJ1-1, with D unclear. V was shortened by 0 bases and J by 0 bases, with 8 bases between the two germline ends. The germline gives CDR1 LGHNA, CDR2 YSLEER. The CDR3 runs to 15 residues. The chain's CDR3 is CASSQENQLNTEAFF. In DNA, the CDR3 is TGCGCCAGCAGCCAAGAGAATCAGTTGAACACTGAAGCTTTCTTT.

This clonotype was detected a few times. The rearrangement uses TRBV4-1 and TRBJ1-1; D is ambiguous. V dropped 4 bases and J dropped 3 bases, with 9 bases sitting between them. CDR1 MGHRA and CDR2 YSYEKL come from the germline V gene. CDR3 length equals 13 residues. The CDR3 region has the DNA TGCGCCAGCAGCCGTGGAAGGGACACTGAAGCTTTCTTT. Translated, it gives CASSRGRDTEAFF.

Ten or more counts support this clonotype. J is TRBJ2-2 and V is TRBV6-5, with 12 bases aligning to TRBD1. CDR3 length: 14 amino acids. The germline V gene has CDR1 MNHEY and CDR2 SVGAGI. V lost 8 bases to trimming and J lost 2 bases; unmatched junction nucleotides: 0. The CDR3 DNA sequence: TGTGCCAGCGGGACAGGGGGCAACACCGGGGAGCTGTTTTTT. It codes for CASGTGGNTGELFF.

The J gene is TRBJ1-1, the V gene TRBV4-2; 11 bases map to TRBD1. This CDR3 has 14 residues. Germline CDR1 reads LGHNA; CDR2 reads YNFKEQ. Germline trimming cut 5 bases from V and 7 bases from J; bases unmatched to any gene: 6. CDR3 bases: TGTGCCAGCAGCTCTGGACAGGGGGCGGTTGAAGCTTTCTTT. Translated, it gives CASSSGQGAVEAFF.

This clonotype was recorded many times. The rearrangement uses TRBV5-6 and TRBJ2-1, with 7 bases that match TRBD2. Germline V lookup: CDR1 SGHDT, CDR2 YYEEEE. This CDR3 has 16 amino acids. Trimming took 4 bases from V and 6 from J; bases not matched to a gene: 13. CDR3 region: CASSPGVGLGSNEQFF. In nucleotides, the CDR3 is TGTGCCAGCAGCCCGGGAGTAGGACTAGGTAGCAATGAGCAGTTCTTC. The whole variable domain, remainder taken from reference TRBV5-6 and TRBJ2-1, is DAGVTQSPTHLIKTRGQQVTLRCSPKSGHDTVSWYQQALGQGPQFIFQYYEEEERQRGNFPDRFSGHQFPNYSSELNVNALLLGDSALYLCASSPGVGLGSNEQFFGPGTRLTVL.

In this sample, this clonotype turned up a few times. This sequence joins TRBV7-2 and TRBJ2-1; TRBD2 matches at 13 bases. From germline, CDR1 is SGHTA and CDR2 FQGNSA. Trimming removed 5 bases from V and 9 bases from J; junction bases left unmatched: 13. The CDR3 is 17 residues long. This chain's CDR3 is CASSPPPGLAGTGEQFF. CDR3 bases: TGTGCCAGCAGCCCGCCGCCGGGACTAGCGGGAACGGGTGAGCAGTTCTTC. The full variable domain, rest sourced from reference TRBV7-2 and TRBJ2-1, is GAGVSQSPSNKVTEKGKDVELRCDPISGHTALYWYRQSLGQGLEFLIYFQGNSAPDKSGLPSDRFSAERTGGSVSTLTIQRTQQEDSAVYLCASSPPPGLAGTGEQFFGPGTRLTVL.

This clonotype was seen a handful of times. The V call is TRBV6-1, the J call TRBJ2-7; 7 bases are a match to TRBD1. The CDR3 extends over 15 amino acids. V lost 7 bases, J lost 5 bases, and 14 bases stayed unmatched. Germline-derived CDR1 and CDR2 are MNHNS and SASEGT. CDR3 residues: CASIGQVGDRDEQYF. For the CDR3, the DNA is TGTGCCAGCATCGGACAGGTTGGGGATCGGGACGAGCAGTACTTC.

The CDR3: CASSFLAAQGGDYTGELFF. The DNA for the CDR3 is TGTGCCAGCAGCTTCTTAGCGGCCCAAGGGGGGGATTACACCGGGGAGCTGTTTTTT. The chain is built from TRBV7-2 and TRBJ2-2, with D tentatively TRBD2 (7 bases). This CDR3 comprises 19 residues. The V end was cut by 3 bases, the J end by 3 bases, with 23 bases between. Looked up from germline, CDR1 is SGHTA and CDR2 is FQGNSA.

This clonotype was counted ten times or more. The chain's CDR3 is CASSEGVGSNQPQHF. The CDR3 DNA reads TGTGCCAGCAGTGAAGGGGTCGGTAGCAATCAGCCCCAGCATTTT. V usage is TRBV6-1 and J usage is TRBJ1-5; no clear D. V was shortened by 1 base and J by 0 bases, with 7 bases between the two germline ends. Germline lookup yields CDR1 MNHNS and CDR2 SASEGT. The CDR3 has 15 amino acids.

The rearrangement joins TRBV12-3 or TRBV12-4 to TRBJ1-1, with 7 bases aligning to TRBD1. Trimming took 5 bases from V and 11 from J; bases not matched to a gene: 8. This CDR3 spans 12 amino acids. The CDR3 sequence is CASSGDSLNAFF. The CDR3 coding sequence is TGTGCCAGCAGTGGGGACAGTTTGAATGCTTTCTTT.

This clonotype was seen more than once but under ten times. J is TRBJ2-1 and V is TRBV6-2 or TRBV6-3; a weak D match, TRBD1 (6 bases). V was shortened by 6 bases and J by 6 bases, with 15 bases between the two germline ends. The V gene's germline CDR1 is MNHEY and CDR2 SVGEGT. The CDR3 totals 14 residues. CDR3 sequence reads: CASRTLTGANEQFF. The CDR3 DNA sequence: TGTGCCAGCAGGACACTGACAGGTGCCAATGAGCAGTTCTTC.

This sequence joins TRBV9 and TRBJ2-7; 7 nucleotides line up with TRBD2. V was clipped by 2 bases and J by 0 bases; unmatched bases: 2. Per the germline V gene, CDR1 is SGDLS and CDR2 is YYNGEE. This CDR3 contains 14 residues. CDR3 in DNA: TGTGCCAGCAGCGTTCGGGACTACTCCTACGAGCAGTACTTC. It is translated as CASSVRDYSYEQYF.

This clonotype has ten or more counts. The gene calls are TRBV29-1 and TRBJ2-1; D might be TRBD1 or TRBD2, each matching 6 bases. Germline V gene lookup returns CDR1 SQVTM and CDR2 ANQGSEA. With 3 bases removed from V and 7 bases from J, the gap between germline ends came to 13 bases. This CDR3 is built from 13 residues. CDR3 protein: CSVEGAGLNEQFF. In DNA form, the CDR3 reads TGCAGCGTTGAGGGGGCGGGACTTAATGAGCAGTTCTTC.

This clonotype was counted at least ten times. This chain links TRBV27 with TRBJ2-7, with 10 bases lining up with TRBD2. From germline, CDR1 is MNHEY and CDR2 SMNVEV (reference sequence). With V trimmed by 8 bases and J by 3 bases, 13 bases remained unmatched. The CDR3 runs 16 residues. The CDR3 spells CASPAGGPIHIYEQYF. CDR3 sequence (DNA): TGTGCCAGCCCAGCGGGAGGGCCTATTCATATCTACGAGCAGTACTTC.

This clonotype was seen repeatedly, ten times or more. The chain couples TRBV5-6 to TRBJ2-5; D uncertain. Germline V lookup: CDR1 SGHDT, CDR2 YYEEEE. The CDR3 covers 15 residues. Trimming took off 3 bases at V and 5 bases at J, with 17 bases between the two ends. The CDR3 spells CASSSPGNLWETQYF. CDR3 DNA: TGTGCCAGCAGCTCCCCCGGCAACCTGTGGGAGACCCAGTACTTC.